The 8 T cell receptor beta chains in this list originate from one sample, sequenced in a study of PD-L1 blockade in urothelial cancer. The method was immunoSEQ multiplex PCR; TCRdb's version includes in-frame clones alone and lacks a portion of them. Counted here are some 97,000 clones, about 91% occurring once; the ten biggest clones make up 0.7% to 0.95%. The specimen comprised PBMCs, sampled around atezolizumab (anti-PD-L1) treatment. The receptors originated from a woman at least 80 years old with urothelial cancer.

The chain couples TRBV27 to TRBJ1-1; D ambiguous. This CDR3 is 13 amino acids long. In germline, CDR1 is MNHEY, CDR2 SMNVEV (reference sequence). Trimming took off 3 bases at V and 2 bases at J, with 7 bases between the two ends. This chain's CDR3 is CASSFRRNTEAFF. CDR3 nucleotide sequence: TGTGCCAGCAGTTTCCGCAGAAACACTGAAGCTTTCTTT.

The chain couples TRBV27 to TRBJ1-5, with D maybe TRBD1 (5 bases). Germline V gene sequence: CDR1 MNHEY, CDR2 SMNVEV (reference sequence). Trimming removed 0 bases at V and 2 bases at J, with 11 bases between. CDR3 length: 16 residues. The CDR3: CASSLSGQGGNQPQHF. Here the CDR3 DNA reads TGTGCCAGCAGTTTATCGGGGCAGGGTGGCAATCAGCCCCAGCATTTT.

The chain is built from TRBV5-4 and TRBJ1-1; 7 bases line up with TRBD1. From germline, CDR1 is SGHNT and CDR2 YYREEE (reference sequence). This CDR3 contains 15 residues. V was clipped by 5 bases and J by 4 bases; unmatched bases: 11. CDR3 residues: CASRRQGTRGTEAFF. The CDR3 region has the DNA TGTGCCAGCAGGCGACAGGGAACCCGGGGCACTGAAGCTTTCTTT.

The chain is built from TRBV7-2 and TRBJ1-2, with D perhaps TRBD1 (6 bases). Germline CDR1 SGHTA, CDR2 FQGNSA. This CDR3 comprises 19 residues. The V gene lost 2 bases and the J gene lost 2 bases, with 24 bases spanning the gap. Here the CDR3 DNA reads TGTGCCAGCAGCTTAAACCTCTGGGGGCTTTCCCCAACAAACTATGGCTACACCTTC. Its protein is CASSLNLWGLSPTNYGYTF.

DNA for the CDR3: TGTGCCAGCAGCGTAGGAGAGGGACAGGGTAACACTGAAGCTTTCTTT. This codes for CASSVGEGQGNTEAFF. The chain has TRBV9 and TRBJ1-1; TRBD1 agrees at 9 bases. CDR1 is SGDLS and CDR2 is YYNGEE in the germline V gene. The CDR3 has 16 amino acids. The V segment lost 0 bases and the J segment 2 bases; nucleotides outside the gene matches: 5. The variable domain in full, with the rest retrieved from reference TRBV9 and TRBJ1-1, is DSGVTQTPKHLITATGQRVTLRCSPRSGDLSVYWYQQSLDQGLQFLIQYYNGEERAKGNILERFSAQQFPDLHSELNLSSLELGDSALYFCASSVGEGQGNTEAFFGQGTRLTVV.

The chain has TRBV5-4 and TRBJ1-1; no reliable D call. CDR3 size: 14 residues. Germline CDR1 is SGHNT and CDR2 is YYREEE (reference sequence). V lost 4 bases and J 3 bases, leaving 13 bases between the germline ends. In DNA form, the CDR3 reads TGTGCCAGCAGCCTCGGACGGAGGGACACTGAAGCTTTCTTT. Residues: CASSLGRRDTEAFF.

The V and J genes are TRBV7-9 and TRBJ1-5, with D maybe TRBD1 (5 bases). The CDR3 sequence is 16 residues long. V was clipped by 1 base and J by 2 bases, with 12 bases between them. CDR1 is SEHNR, CDR2 FQNEAQ, per germline (reference sequence). The CDR3 is CASSLGAGRGNQPQHF. CDR3 nucleotide sequence: TGTGCCAGCAGCTTAGGGGCAGGGAGGGGCAATCAGCCCCAGCATTTT.

CDR3 protein: CASSSGLAGDRGTGELFF. CDR3 coding DNA: TGTGCCAGCAGCTCAGGACTAGCGGGAGACAGGGGCACCGGGGAGCTGTTTTTT. J is TRBJ2-2 and V is TRBV5-4; 13 positions match TRBD2. Losses at the gene ends were 3 bases for V and 4 bases for J; bases not matched to a gene: 9. The CDR3 sequence is 18 residues long. The germline gives CDR1 SGHNT, CDR2 YYREEE (reference sequence).